One T cell receptor (beta chain) is described in this entry. Its cognate antigen is unknown. The data are from a study of T cell responses to AZD1222 COVID-19 vaccine. The study pooled second doses at about 4 or about 12 weeks. The CDR3 extends over 17 amino acids. The V and J ends lost 3 bases and 6 bases, in that order; junction bases with no gene match: 16. Germline CDR1 is LGHNA and CDR2 is YNFKEQ. Study observations and caveats: There were vaccine-associated CD4 TCRs across spike, dominant at 160-218 and 743-854. Researchers took repertoire samples only after the peak T cell response had come. Females made up more of the donors, who were largely white British, and clonal diversity may have come out too low.

Profiled with immunoSEQ multiplex PCR; TCRdb holds only in-frame clones, not every one. The sample shows approximately 80,000 clones, 80% to 90% of them seen only once. This rearrangement joins TRBV4-2 to TRBJ2-7; TRBD2 matches at 8 bases. The sample here was peripheral blood, taken 28 days after the second AZD1222 dose. The clonotype originates from an adult who received the AZD1222 COVID-19 vaccine. This chain's CDR3 is CASSQAIAASGSGEQYF. DNA of the CDR3: TGTGCCAGCAGCCAGGCGATCGCGGCTAGCGGGTCGGGCGAGCAGTACTTC.